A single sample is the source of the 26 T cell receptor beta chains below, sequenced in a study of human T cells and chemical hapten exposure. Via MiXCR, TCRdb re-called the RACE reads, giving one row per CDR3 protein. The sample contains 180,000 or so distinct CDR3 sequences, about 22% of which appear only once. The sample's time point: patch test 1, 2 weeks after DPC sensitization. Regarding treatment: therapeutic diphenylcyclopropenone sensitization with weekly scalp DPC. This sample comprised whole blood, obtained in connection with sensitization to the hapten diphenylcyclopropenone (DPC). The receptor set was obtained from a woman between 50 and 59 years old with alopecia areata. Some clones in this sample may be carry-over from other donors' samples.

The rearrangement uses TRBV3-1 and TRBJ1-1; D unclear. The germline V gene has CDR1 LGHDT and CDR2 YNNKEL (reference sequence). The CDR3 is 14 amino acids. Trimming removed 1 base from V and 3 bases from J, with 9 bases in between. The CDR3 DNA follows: TGTGCCAGCAGCCAAGGGTTGACGGACACTGAAGCTTTCTTT. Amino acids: CASSQGLTDTEAFF.

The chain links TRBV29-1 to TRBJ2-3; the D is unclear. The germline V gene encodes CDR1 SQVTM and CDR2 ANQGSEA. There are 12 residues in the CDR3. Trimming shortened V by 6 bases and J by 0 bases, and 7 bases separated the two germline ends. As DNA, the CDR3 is TGCAGCGTCTGGGTCAGCACAGATACGCAGTATTTT. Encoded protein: CSVWVSTDTQYF.

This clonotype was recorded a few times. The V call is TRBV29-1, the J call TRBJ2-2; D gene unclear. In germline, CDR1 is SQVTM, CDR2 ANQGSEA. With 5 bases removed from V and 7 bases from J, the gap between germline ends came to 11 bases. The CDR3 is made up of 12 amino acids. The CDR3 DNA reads TGCAGCGTTTATCCCCCCGGCGGGGAGCTGTTTTTT. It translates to CSVYPPGGELFF.

CDR3 sequence reads: CASSPKRREYGNTIYF. The CDR3 coding sequence is TGTGCCAGCAGCCCAAAACGCAGGGAGTACGGAAACACCATATATTTT. This sequence joins TRBV7-6 and TRBJ1-3, with D tentatively TRBD1 (5 bases). CDR1 is SGHVS, CDR2 FNYEAQ, per germline. V was cut by 5 bases and J by 4 bases, with 18 bases left in between. The CDR3 extends over 16 amino acids.

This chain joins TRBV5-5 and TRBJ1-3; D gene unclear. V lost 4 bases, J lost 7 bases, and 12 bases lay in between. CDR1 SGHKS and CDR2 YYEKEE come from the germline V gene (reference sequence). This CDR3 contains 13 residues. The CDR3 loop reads CASSNIEENTIYF. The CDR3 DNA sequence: TGTGCCAGCAGCAACATCGAGGAGAACACCATATATTTT.

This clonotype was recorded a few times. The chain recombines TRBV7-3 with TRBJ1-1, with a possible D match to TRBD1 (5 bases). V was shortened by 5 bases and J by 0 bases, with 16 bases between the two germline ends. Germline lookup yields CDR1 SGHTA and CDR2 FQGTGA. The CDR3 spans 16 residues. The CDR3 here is CASSLGGRRMNTEAFF. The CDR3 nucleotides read TGTGCCAGCAGCCTGGGGGGTCGCCGAATGAACACTGAAGCTTTCTTT.

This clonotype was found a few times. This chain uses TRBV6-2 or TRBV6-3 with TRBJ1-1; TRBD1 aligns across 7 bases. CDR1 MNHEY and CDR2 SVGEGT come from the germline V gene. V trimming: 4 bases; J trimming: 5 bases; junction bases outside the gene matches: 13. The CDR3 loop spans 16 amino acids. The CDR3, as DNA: TGTGCCAGCAGTTCCAAAAAGGGGGCTTTGGGGACTGAAGCTTTCTTT. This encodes CASSSKKGALGTEAFF.

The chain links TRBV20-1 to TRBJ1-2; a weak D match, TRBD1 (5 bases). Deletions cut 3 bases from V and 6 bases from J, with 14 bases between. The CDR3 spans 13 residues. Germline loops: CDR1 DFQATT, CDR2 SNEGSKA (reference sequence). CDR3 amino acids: CSASDSMSDGYTF. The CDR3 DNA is TGCAGTGCTAGTGACAGCATGTCCGATGGCTACACCTTC.

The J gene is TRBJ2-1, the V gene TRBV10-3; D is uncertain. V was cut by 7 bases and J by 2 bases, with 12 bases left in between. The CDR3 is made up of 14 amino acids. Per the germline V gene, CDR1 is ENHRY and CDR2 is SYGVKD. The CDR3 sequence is CAITSSTAYNEQFF. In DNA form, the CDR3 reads TGTGCCATCACCTCTTCTACGGCCTACAATGAGCAGTTCTTC.

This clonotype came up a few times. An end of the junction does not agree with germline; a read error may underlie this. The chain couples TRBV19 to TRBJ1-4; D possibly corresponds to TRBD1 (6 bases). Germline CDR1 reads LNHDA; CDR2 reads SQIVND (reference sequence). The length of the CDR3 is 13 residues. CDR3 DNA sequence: TGCGCTTCAGGGGAGGAGACTAATGAAAAACTGTTTTTT. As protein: CASGEETNEKLFF.

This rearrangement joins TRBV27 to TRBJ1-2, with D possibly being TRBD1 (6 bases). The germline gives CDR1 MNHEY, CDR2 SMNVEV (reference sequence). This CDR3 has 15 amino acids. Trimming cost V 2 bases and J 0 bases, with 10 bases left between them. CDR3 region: CASSLAQGSNYGYTF. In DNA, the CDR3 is TGTGCCAGCAGTTTAGCCCAGGGGTCTAACTATGGCTACACCTTC.

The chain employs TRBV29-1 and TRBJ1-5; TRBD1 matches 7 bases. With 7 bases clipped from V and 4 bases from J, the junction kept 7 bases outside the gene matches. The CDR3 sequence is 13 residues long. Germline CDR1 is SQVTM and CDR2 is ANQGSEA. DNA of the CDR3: TGCAGCGCGCTGGAGGGGGCGAATCAGCCCCAGCATTTT. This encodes CSALEGANQPQHF.

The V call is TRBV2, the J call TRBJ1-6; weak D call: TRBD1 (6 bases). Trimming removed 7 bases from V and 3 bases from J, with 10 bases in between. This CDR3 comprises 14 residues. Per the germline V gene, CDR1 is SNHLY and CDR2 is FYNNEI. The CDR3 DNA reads TGTGCCAGCAACGGGGGGCTCTATAATTCACCCCTCCACTTT. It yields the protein CASNGGLYNSPLHF.

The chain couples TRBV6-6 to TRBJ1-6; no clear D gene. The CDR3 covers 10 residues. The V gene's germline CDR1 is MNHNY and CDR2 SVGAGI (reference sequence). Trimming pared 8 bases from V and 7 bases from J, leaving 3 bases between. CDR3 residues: CASGNSPLHF. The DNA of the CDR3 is TGTGCCAGCGGGAATTCACCCCTCCACTTT.

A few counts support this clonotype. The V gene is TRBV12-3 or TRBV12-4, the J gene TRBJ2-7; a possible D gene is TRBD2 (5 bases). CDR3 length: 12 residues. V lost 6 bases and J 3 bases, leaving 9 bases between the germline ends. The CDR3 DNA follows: TGTGCCAGCAGGGAGGCCAACTACGAGCAGTACTTC. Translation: CASREANYEQYF.

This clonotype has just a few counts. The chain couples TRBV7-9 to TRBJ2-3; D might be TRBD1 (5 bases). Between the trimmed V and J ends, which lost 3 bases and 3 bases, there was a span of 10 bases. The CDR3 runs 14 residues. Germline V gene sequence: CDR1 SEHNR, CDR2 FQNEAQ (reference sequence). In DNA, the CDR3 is TGTGCCAGCAGCTTTAGACAGACTACAGATACGCAGTATTTT. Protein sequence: CASSFRQTTDTQYF.

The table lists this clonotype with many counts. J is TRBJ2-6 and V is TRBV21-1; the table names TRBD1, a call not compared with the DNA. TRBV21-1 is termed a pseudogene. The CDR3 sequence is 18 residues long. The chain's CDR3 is CASSKEGAGVPGANVLTF. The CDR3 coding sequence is TGTGCCAGCAGCAAAGAGGGGGCGGGGGTCCCTGGGGCCAACGTCCTGACTTTC.

The chain's CDR3 is CSVEEGHGYTF. The CDR3 DNA sequence: TGCAGCGTTGAAGAGGGCCATGGCTACACCTTC. V gene TRBV29-1 combines with J gene TRBJ1-2; D gene uncertain. The CDR3 loop spans 11 amino acids. V lost 0 bases and J lost 6, with 5 bases in between. The germline V gene has CDR1 SQVTM and CDR2 ANQGSEA. The entire variable domain, with the rest obtained from reference TRBV29-1 and TRBJ1-2, is as follows: SAVISQKPSRDICQRGTSLTIQCQVDSQVTMMFWYRQQPGQSLTLIATANQGSEATYESGFVIDKFPISRPNLTFSTLTVSNMSPEDSSIYLCSVEEGHGYTFGSGTRLTVV.

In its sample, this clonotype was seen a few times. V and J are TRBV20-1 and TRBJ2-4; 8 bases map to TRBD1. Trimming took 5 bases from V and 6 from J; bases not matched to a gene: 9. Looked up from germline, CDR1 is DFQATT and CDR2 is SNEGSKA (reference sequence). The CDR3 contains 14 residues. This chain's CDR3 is CSAPGAGGLNIQYF. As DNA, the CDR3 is TGCAGTGCTCCAGGGGCAGGGGGCCTAAACATTCAGTACTTC.

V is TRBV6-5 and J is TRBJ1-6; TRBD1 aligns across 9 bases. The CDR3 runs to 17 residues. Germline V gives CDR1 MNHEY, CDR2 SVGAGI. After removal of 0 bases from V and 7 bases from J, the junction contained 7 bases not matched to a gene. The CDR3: CASSYSTGGVANSPLHF. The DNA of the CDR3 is TGTGCCAGCAGTTACTCCACAGGGGGCGTTGCGAATTCACCCCTCCACTTT.

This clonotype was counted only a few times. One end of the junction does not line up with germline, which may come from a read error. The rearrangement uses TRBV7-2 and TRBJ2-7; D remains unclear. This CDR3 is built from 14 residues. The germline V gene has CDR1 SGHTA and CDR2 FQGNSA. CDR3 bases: TGTGCCACCAGCTCCACCCTGGCGAGCTACGAGCAGTACTTC. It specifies CATSSTLASYEQYF. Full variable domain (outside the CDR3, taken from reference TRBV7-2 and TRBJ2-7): GAGVSQSPSNKVTEKGKDVELRCDPISGHTALYWYRQSLGQGLEFLIYFQGNSAPDKSGLPSDRFSAERTGGSVSTLTIQRTQQEDSAVYLCATSSTLASYEQYFGPGTRLTVT.

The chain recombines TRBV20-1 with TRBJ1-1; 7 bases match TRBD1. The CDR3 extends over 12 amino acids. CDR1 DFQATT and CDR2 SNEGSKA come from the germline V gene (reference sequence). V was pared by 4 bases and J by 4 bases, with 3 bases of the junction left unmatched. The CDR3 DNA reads TGCAGTGCTACCCGACAGGGCACTGAAGCTTTCTTT. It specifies CSATRQGTEAFF.

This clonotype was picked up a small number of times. DNA for the CDR3: TGTGCCAGCAGCCTCCTCCAGGGGCGCACAGATACGCAGTATTTT. Translation: CASSLLQGRTDTQYF. The chain couples TRBV7-2 to TRBJ2-3; possibly TRBD1 for D (6 bases). This CDR3 region has 15 residues. The germline gives CDR1 SGHTA, CDR2 FQGNSA. V dropped 5 bases and J dropped 1 base, with 13 bases sitting between them.

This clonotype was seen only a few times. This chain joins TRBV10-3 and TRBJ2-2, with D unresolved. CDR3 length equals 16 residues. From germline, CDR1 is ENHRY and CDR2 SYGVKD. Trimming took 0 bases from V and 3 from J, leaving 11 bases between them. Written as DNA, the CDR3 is TGTGCCATCAGTGAGTCGATGGGGTCCGACACCGGGGAGCTGTTTTTT. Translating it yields CAISESMGSDTGELFF.

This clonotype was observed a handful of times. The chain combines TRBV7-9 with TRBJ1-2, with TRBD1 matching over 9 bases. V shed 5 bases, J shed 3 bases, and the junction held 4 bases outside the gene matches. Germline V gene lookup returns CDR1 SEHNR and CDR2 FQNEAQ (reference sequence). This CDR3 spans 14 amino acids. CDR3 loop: CASSNRGLYYGYTF. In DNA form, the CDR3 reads TGTGCCAGCAGCAACAGGGGGCTTTACTATGGCTACACCTTC.

CDR3 DNA: TGCGCCAGCAGCTTGGAACCGGTGGCAGATACGCAGTATTTT. Its translation is CASSLEPVADTQYF. The V and J genes are TRBV5-1 and TRBJ2-3; D not resolved. Germline CDR1 is SGHRS and CDR2 is YFSETQ. This CDR3 has 14 residues. The V end lost 0 bases, the J end lost 4 bases, and 9 bases lay between the germline ends.